The sequence of this T cell receptor (beta chain) was determined in a study of cytomegalovirus exposure and HLA in healthy donors. General study findings and limits: Reportedly, fewer N-insertions than the approximately 610-donor mean appeared in an Asian-associated ancestry cluster in a later analysis. Reports described diagnosis of cytomegalovirus status by the classifier as highly specific and sensitive. Rates of TCR association differed by HLA locus in a later analysis, with DRB1 highest and HLA-C lowest.

Amplification used 60 Vbeta primers and 13 Jbeta primers. Data came from immunoSEQ multiplex PCR; TCRdb stores just in-frame clones and leaves some out. The sample has some 180,000 clones, about 80% seen once. This clone was found once. No antigen is known for it. This CDR3 spans 14 amino acids. Germline CDR1 MDHEN, CDR2 SYDVKM. The ends lost 5 bases at V and 7 bases at J; junction bases unmatched: 6. The chain links TRBV28 to TRBJ2-2; 8 bases are shared with TRBD1. This TCR came from a man in his forties in good health and CMV-seronegative. The sample was PBMCs. The DNA for the CDR3 is TGTGCCAGCAGTAACCGCAGGGGGCGCGGGGAGCTGTTTTTT. Translating it yields CASSNRRGRGELFF.